These 5 T cell receptor beta chains originate from one sample sequenced in a study of cytomegalovirus exposure and HLA in healthy donors. Researchers ran the PCR with 60 Vbeta and 13 Jbeta primers. Clones were sequenced by immunoSEQ multiplex PCR, and TCRdb holds only the in-frame ones, with some missing. The sample yields around 40,000 clones, about two thirds seen once. Specimen: PBMCs. All receptors derive from a woman in her thirties in good health and CMV-seronegative.

This clone showed up just a few times. This rearrangement joins TRBV5-1 to TRBJ2-1; 7 bases match TRBD1. This CDR3 is 15 amino acids long. The trim removed 5 bases at V and 8 bases at J, leaving 13 bases unmatched. The V gene's germline CDR1 is SGHRS and CDR2 YFSETQ. CDR3 nucleotide sequence: TGCGCCAGCAGGAAAAGCCGGGACAGTTCTCATGAGCAGTTCTTC. It codes for CASRKSRDSSHEQFF.

CDR3 loop: CASKTTTGETQYF. The DNA of the CDR3 is TGTGCCAGCAAGACTACCACGGGGGAGACCCAGTACTTC. The rearrangement links TRBV27 to TRBJ2-5, with D possibly being TRBD2 (5 bases). Germline lookup yields CDR1 MNHEY and CDR2 SMNVEV (reference sequence). V was cut by 7 bases and J by 5 bases, with 14 bases left in between. This CDR3 has 13 residues.

The chain combines TRBV29-1 with TRBJ2-3; the match to TRBD1 covers 9 bases. The CDR3 consists of 15 residues. Germline CDR1 SQVTM, CDR2 ANQGSEA. V was clipped by 1 base and J by 0 bases; unmatched bases: 2. CDR3 sequence (DNA): TGCAGCGTTGAAGCCGGACAGGGGAGCACAGATACGCAGTATTTT. Translated: CSVEAGQGSTDTQYF.

CDR3 sequence: CASSQDNGEGHYGYTF. CDR3 coding DNA: TGTGCCAGCAGCCAAGATAATGGGGAGGGGCACTATGGCTACACCTTC. The V call is TRBV4-2, the J call TRBJ1-2; D may be TRBD1 (5 bases). V lost 0 bases and J 3 bases, leaving 14 bases between the germline ends. The CDR3 sequence is 16 residues long. The V gene's germline CDR1 is LGHNA and CDR2 YNFKEQ.

V gene TRBV5-6 combines with J gene TRBJ2-6, with TRBD1 matching 10 bases. With V trimmed by 2 bases and J by 0 bases, 8 bases remained unmatched. The CDR3 covers 19 residues. Germline V lookup: CDR1 SGHDT, CDR2 YYEEEE. CDR3 loop: CASSFILGQGISGANVLTF. CDR3 coding DNA: TGTGCCAGCAGCTTTATATTGGGACAGGGGATCTCTGGGGCCAACGTCCTGACTTTC. Together with reference TRBV5-6 and TRBJ2-6, the CDR3 gives the full variable domain: DAGVTQSPTHLIKTRGQQVTLRCSPKSGHDTVSWYQQALGQGPQFIFQYYEEEERQRGNFPDRFSGHQFPNYSSELNVNALLLGDSALYLCASSFILGQGISGANVLTFGAGSRLTVL.